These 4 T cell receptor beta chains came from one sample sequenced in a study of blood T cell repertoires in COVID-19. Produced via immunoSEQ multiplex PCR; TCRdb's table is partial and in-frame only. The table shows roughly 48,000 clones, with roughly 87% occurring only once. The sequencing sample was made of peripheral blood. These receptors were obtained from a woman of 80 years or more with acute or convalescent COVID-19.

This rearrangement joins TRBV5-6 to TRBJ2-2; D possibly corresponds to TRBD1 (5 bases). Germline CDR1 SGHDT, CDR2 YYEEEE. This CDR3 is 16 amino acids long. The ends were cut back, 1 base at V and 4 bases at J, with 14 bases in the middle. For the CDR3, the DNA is TGTGCCAGCAGCTTGTTAGACAGCCCTGGCACCGGGGAGCTGTTTTTT. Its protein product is CASSLLDSPGTGELFF. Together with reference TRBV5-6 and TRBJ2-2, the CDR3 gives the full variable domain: DAGVTQSPTHLIKTRGQQVTLRCSPKSGHDTVSWYQQALGQGPQFIFQYYEEEERQRGNFPDRFSGHQFPNYSSELNVNALLLGDSALYLCASSLLDSPGTGELFFGEGSRLTVL.

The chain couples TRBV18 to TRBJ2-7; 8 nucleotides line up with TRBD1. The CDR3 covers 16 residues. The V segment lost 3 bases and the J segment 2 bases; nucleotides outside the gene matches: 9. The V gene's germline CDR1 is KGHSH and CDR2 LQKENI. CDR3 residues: CASSPSGQAAPYEQYF. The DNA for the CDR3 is TGTGCCAGCTCACCGTCGGGACAGGCCGCACCCTACGAGCAGTACTTC.

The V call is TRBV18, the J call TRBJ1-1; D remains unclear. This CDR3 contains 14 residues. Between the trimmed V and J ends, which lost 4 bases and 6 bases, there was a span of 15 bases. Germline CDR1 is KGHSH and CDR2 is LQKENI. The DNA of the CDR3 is TGTGCCAGCTCACGGCGTGAGGGAGGCTCTGAAGCTTTCTTT. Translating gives CASSRREGGSEAFF. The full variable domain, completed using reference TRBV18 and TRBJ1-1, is NAGVMQNPRHLVRRRGQEARLRCSPMKGHSHVYWYRQLPEEGLKFMVYLQKENIIDESGMPKERFSAEFPKEGPSILRIQQVVRGDSAAYFCASSRREGGSEAFFGQGTRLTVV.

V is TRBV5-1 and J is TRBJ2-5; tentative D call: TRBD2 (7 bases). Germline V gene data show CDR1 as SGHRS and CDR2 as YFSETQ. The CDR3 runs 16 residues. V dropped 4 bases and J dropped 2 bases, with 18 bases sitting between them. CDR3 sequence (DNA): TGCGCCAGCAGCCCGGGGGTTGCGGGGGCTCAAGAGACCCAGTACTTC. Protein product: CASSPGVAGAQETQYF.